This T cell receptor beta chain was obtained from a study of blood T cells in healthy people across ages (dated by TCRdb to 2013 to 2016). Background for the entire study: In model experiments, template switching captured about one uniquely barcoded TCR beta cDNA molecule for every two T cells. To avoid experimental bias, donors of different ages were randomly spread across the sequencing lanes. The donors were divided into four age groups: young (average 16 years), middle-aged (almost 40), aged (approximately 64) and long-lived (roughly 82). Age-related changes in TCR beta repertoire diversity were measured in the study by deep sequencing normalized with unique cDNA molecular identifiers. For two donors (one aged 18 to 30 and one aged 80 or older), the study analyzed two additional independent replicas of 1 million unique cDNA reads from the same blood draw. Here is what the overall study found, with its caveats: As age increased, observed TCR beta diversity per million T cells dropped in a roughly linear way, and a significant reduction was already evident by age 40. Compared with the aged group, the long-lived group had more naive CD4+ T cells, fewer expanded clones and increased TCR diversity, suggesting age selection. Because donor CMV infection status was unknown, age-related changes in expanded clonotypes were potentially confounded. Since profiling was done on bulk unsorted PBMCs, naive and antigen-experienced compartments could not be conclusively compared. Estimates of total diversity based on one million sequenced T cells were considered lower bounds and underestimates. There was a strong correlation between observed TCR beta diversity and the percentage of naive T cells measured by flow cytometry.

Donors were roughly 40 systemically healthy Caucasian individuals from Russia aged roughly 6 to 90 years. Each donor gave about 11 milliliters of peripheral blood, drawn into EDTA-treated Vacutainer tubes. Ficoll-Paque density-gradient centrifugation was used to isolate PBMCs, with at least 7 million per sample. Trizol reagent was used to extract total RNA from the PBMCs, yielding at least 5 micrograms per sample. Naive CD45RAhigh/CD27high T cell percentages were measured by flow cytometry on a PBMC aliquot from every donor. Library construction relied on 5' RACE. The run used an Illumina HiSeq 2500. A second 7 to 11 cycle PCR used a sample-barcoded 5' primer and a J-beta primer mix. A template-switch 5' adaptor carrying 12 random nucleotides introduced a unique molecular identifier onto each TCR beta cDNA molecule. Each sample yielded at least 2.5 million CDR3-containing paired-end reads. First-strand cDNA was synthesized from all RNA with the Mint cDNA synthesis kit, primed by a TRBC-specific oligonucleotide. All cDNA was treated with uracil-DNA glycosylase and then went through a first 18-cycle PCR with the universal primers M1SS and BC2_uni_R. Per the authors' processing: Normalization of each sample was performed by random selection of 1 million high-quality reads, each carrying a distinct molecular identifier. Instead of being binned into consensus sequences, reads that shared molecular identifiers were thrown out. MiTCR, with a Q25 quality threshold and the strictest error-elimination algorithm, was used for CDR3 identification, clonotype clustering and error correction. Lower-bound total TCR beta diversity was estimated with a nonparametric unseen species model using Euler transformation. TCRdb reanalyzed the raw reads on its own, using fastp at Q25 for trimming and MiXCR for clone calling, and kept in-frame beta chains. CDR3 protein duplicates are merged, each entry listing the most common genes and DNA. The V and J calls shown here were made by TCRdb, not taken from the authors' results. Across this sample there are about 650,000 distinct CDR3 sequences, with less than 40% seen only once. The ten largest clones represent approximately 15% of the sample.

Spanning cysteine to phenylalanine, the CDR3 consists of 13 amino acids. Only the CDR3 part of the read is kept: 39 bases, read in frame from the first base. Based on the germline V gene (reference sequence), the CDR1 and CDR2 sequences are GTSNPN and SVGIG. Trimming takes 1 base from V and 2 bases from J, and the germline ends sit 8 bases apart. The sample holds a few counts of this clonotype. Its antigen has not been determined. The input lacks base qualities; no much larger clone sits a single base away. This TCR derives from a woman aged 80 or older in good health. Donor details come from another sample of the same person, matched by shared clones. Rearrangement joined TRBV30 to TRBJ1-1, with the D gene too uncertain to name. The sequenced sample consisted of blood. The CDR3 has the sequence CAWSGQVNTEAFF. The nucleotides are TGTGCCTGGAGTGGGCAGGTAAACACTGAAGCTTTCTTT.